What follows describes a single TCR beta chain. What it binds is not known. Germline CDR1 and CDR2: WSHSY and SAAADI. V was cut by 4 bases and J by 4 bases, with 13 bases left in between. This CDR3 contains 14 residues. This entry is derived from a study of vaccination effects on CD4 cells after COVID-19. Study overall: Two-dose BNT162b2 or mRNA-1273 vaccination was given to participants.

Clones were sequenced by immunoSEQ multiplex PCR, and TCRdb holds only the in-frame ones, with some missing. The repertoire holds approximately 28,000 clones, with roughly 73% as singletons. Whole-study findings and limits: Clones arising from infection and from vaccination showed marked clonal contraction late after vaccination.

Antigen-specific CD4+ T cells expanded by the ViraFEST assay with viral peptide pools were then sequenced. A 10-day culture period preceded the isolation of CD4+ T cells. People in the vaccine group had not been infected with SARS-CoV-2 before, and their nucleocapsid antibodies were negative. For each well, 1.9 million or so PBMC were cultured with about 10 IU/ml IL-2 and about 11 ug/ml peptides. IL-2 medium took the place of half the medium on both days 3 and 7. This material consisted of CD4+ T cells from PBMCs cultured with HCoV-NL63 spike peptides, taken before COVID-19 vaccination. The sequence came from a human donor who received a COVID-19 vaccine. The rearrangement links TRBV10-2 to TRBJ1-1, with a weak D call TRBD1 (5 bases). CDR3 sequence (DNA): TGCGCCAGCAGTGCCCCAGGGTGGAGCACTGAAGCTTTCTTT. Translation: CASSAPGWSTEAFF.